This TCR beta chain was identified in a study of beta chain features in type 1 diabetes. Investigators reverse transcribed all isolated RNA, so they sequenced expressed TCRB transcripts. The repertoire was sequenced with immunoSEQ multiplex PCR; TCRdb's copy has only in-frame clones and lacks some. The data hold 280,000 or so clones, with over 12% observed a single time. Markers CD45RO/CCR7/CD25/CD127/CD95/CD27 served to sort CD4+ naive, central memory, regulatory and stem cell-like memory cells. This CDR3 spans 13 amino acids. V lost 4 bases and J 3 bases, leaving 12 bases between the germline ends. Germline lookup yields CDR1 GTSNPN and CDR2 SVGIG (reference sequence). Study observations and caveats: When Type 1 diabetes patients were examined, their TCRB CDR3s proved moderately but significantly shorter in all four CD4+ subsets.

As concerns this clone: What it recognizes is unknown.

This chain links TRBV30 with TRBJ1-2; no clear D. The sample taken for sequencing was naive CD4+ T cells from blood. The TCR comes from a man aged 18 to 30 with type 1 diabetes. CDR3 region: CAWKLTPHYGYTF. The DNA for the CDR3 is TGTGCCTGGAAACTTACGCCACACTATGGCTACACCTTC.